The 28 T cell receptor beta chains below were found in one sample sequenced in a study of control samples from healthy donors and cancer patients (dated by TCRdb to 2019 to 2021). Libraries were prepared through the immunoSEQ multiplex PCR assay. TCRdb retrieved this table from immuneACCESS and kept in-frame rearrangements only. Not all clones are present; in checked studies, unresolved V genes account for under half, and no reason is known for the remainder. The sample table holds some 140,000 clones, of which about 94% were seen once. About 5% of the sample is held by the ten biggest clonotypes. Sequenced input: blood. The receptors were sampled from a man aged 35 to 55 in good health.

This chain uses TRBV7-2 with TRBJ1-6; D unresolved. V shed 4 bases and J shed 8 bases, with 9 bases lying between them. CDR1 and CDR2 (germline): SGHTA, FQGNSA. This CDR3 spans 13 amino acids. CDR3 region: CASSSAVHSPLHF. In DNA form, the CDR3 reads TGTGCCAGCAGCTCAGCGGTCCATTCACCCCTCCACTTT.

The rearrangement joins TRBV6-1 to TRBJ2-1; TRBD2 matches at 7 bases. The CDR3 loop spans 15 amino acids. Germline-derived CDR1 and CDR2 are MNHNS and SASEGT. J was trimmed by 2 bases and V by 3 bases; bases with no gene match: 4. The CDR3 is CASSDRTRTYNEQFF. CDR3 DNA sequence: TGTGCCAGCAGTGACCGGACTAGGACCTACAATGAGCAGTTCTTC.

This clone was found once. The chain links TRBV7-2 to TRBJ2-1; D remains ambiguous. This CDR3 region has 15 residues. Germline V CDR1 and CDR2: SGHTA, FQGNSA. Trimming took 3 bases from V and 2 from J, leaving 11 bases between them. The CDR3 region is CASSFDRATYNEQFF. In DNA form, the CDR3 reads TGTGCCAGCAGCTTCGATCGGGCCACCTACAATGAGCAGTTCTTC.

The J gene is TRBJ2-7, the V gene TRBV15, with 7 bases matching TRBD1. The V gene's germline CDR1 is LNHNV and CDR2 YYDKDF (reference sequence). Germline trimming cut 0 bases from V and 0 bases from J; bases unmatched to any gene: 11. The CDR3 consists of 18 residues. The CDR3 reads CATSRDLGSGTASYEQYF. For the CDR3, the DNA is TGTGCCACCAGCAGAGATCTCGGGTCTGGGACAGCCTCCTACGAGCAGTACTTC.

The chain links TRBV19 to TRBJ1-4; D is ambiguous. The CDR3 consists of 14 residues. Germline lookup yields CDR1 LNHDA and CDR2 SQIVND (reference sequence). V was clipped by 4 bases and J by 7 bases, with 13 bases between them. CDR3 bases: TGTGCCAGTAGTACCTTAGGAGGGTTTGAAAAACTGTTTTTT. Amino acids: CASSTLGGFEKLFF. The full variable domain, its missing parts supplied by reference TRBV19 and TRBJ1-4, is DGGITQSPKYLFRKEGQNVTLSCEQNLNHDAMYWYRQDPGQGLRLIYYSQIVNDFQKGDIAEGYSVSREKKESFPLTVTSAQKNPTAFYLCASSTLGGFEKLFFGSGTQLSVL.

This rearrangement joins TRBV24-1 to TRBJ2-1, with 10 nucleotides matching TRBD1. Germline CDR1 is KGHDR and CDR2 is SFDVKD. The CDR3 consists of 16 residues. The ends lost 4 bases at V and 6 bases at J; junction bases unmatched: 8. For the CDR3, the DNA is TGTGCCACCAGTGAACCGACCGGGACAGGGGTCAATGAGCAGTTCTTC. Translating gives CATSEPTGTGVNEQFF.

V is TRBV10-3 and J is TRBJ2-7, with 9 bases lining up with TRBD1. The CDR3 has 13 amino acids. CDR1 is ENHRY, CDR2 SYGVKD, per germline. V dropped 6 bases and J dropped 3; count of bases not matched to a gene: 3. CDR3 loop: CAIRGTGLYEQYF. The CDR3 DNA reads TGTGCCATCAGGGGGACAGGGCTCTACGAGCAGTACTTC.

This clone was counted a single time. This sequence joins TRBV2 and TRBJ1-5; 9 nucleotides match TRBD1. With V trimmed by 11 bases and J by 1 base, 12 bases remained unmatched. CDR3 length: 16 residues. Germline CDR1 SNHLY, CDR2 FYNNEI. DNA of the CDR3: TGTGCCGTTCGGGACAGGGCATTAAGGAGCAATCAGCCCCAGCATTTT. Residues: CAVRDRALRSNQPQHF.

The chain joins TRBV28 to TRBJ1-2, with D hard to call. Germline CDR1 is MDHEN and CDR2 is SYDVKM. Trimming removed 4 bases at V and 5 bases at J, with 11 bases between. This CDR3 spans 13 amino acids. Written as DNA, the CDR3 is TGTGCCAGCAGTTCGAGTTTTGGGTATGGCTACACCTTC. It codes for CASSSSFGYGYTF.

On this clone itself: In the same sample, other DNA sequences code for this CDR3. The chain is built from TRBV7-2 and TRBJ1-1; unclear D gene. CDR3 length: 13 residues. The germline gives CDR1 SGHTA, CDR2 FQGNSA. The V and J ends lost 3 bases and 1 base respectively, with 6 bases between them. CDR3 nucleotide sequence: TGTGCCAGCAGCTTGGGTAGGAACACTGAAGCTTTCTTT. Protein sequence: CASSLGRNTEAFF.

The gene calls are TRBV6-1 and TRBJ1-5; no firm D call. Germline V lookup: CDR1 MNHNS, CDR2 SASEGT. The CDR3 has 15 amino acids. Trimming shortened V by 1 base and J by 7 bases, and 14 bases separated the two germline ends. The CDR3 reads CASSEGVNARQPQHF. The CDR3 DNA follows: TGTGCCAGCAGTGAAGGAGTTAACGCCAGGCAGCCCCAGCATTTT.

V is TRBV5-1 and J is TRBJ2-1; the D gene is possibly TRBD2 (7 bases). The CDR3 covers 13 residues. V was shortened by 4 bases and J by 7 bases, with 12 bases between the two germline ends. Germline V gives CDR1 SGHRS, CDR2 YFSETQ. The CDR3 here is CASSGGARNEQFF. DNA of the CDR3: TGCGCCAGCAGCGGGGGGGCGAGGAATGAGCAGTTCTTC.

CDR3 region: CATSGQGAGHEQFF. CDR3 nucleotide sequence: TGTGCCACCAGTGGGCAGGGGGCCGGACATGAGCAGTTCTTC. The genes are TRBV24-1 and TRBJ2-1; the match to TRBD1 covers 8 bases. Germline lookup yields CDR1 KGHDR and CDR2 SFDVKD. The CDR3 has 14 residues. V dropped 5 bases and J dropped 8; count of bases not matched to a gene: 7.

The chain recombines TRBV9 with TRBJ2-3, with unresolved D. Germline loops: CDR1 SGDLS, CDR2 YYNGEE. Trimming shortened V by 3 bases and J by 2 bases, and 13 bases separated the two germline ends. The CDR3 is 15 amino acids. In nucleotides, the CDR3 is TGTGCCAGCAGCGCTTTTACTGGGCACACAGATACGCAGTATTTT. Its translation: CASSAFTGHTDTQYF.

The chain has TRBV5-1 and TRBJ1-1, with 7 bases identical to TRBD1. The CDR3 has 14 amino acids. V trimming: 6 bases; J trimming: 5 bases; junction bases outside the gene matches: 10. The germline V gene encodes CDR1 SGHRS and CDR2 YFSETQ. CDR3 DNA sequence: TGCGCCAGCACGGTCGGACAGGCTGGGACTGAAGCTTTCTTT. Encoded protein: CASTVGQAGTEAFF.

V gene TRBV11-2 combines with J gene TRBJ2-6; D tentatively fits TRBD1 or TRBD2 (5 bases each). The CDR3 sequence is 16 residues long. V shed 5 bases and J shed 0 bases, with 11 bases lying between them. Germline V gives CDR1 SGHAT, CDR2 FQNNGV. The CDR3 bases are TGTGCCAGCAGCAGGGGAGCGAGCTCTGGGGCCAACGTCCTGACTTTC. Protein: CASSRGASSGANVLTF.

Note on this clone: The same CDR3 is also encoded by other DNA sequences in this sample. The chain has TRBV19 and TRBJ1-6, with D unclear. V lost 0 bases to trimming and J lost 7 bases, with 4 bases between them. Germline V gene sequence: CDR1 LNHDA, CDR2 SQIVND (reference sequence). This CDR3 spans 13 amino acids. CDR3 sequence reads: CASSIDPNSPLHF. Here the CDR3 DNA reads TGTGCCAGTAGTATAGATCCCAATTCACCCCTCCACTTT.

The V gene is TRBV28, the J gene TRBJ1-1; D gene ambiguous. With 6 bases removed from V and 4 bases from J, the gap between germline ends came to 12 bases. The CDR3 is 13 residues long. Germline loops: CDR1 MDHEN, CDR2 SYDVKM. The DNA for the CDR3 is TGTGCCAGCAGGCGGGAGACGATCACTGAAGCTTTCTTT. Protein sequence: CASRRETITEAFF.

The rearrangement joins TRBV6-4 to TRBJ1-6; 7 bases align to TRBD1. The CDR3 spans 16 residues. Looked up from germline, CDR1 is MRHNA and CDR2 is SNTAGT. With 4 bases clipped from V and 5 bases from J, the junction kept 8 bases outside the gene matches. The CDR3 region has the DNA TGTGCCAGCAGTGTCAGGGACAGTGATGATAATTCACCCCTCCACTTT. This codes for CASSVRDSDDNSPLHF.

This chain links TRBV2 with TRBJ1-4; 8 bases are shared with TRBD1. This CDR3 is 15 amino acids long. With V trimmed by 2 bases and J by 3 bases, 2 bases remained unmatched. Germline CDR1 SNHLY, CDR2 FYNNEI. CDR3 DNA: TGTGCCAGCAGTGAATCCAGGGGGCCTAATGAAAAACTGTTTTTT. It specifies CASSESRGPNEKLFF.

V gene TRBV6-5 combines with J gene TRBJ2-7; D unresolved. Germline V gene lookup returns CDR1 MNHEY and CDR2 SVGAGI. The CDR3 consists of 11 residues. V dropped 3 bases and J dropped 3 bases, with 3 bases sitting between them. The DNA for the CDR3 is TGTGCCAGCAGTTATCGCTACGAGCAGTACTTC. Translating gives CASSYRYEQYF.

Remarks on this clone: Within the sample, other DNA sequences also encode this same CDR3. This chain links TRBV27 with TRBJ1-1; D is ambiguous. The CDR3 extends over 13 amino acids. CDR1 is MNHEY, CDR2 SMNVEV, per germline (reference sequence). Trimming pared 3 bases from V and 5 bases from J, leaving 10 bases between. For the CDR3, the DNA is TGTGCCAGCAGTTTTCCTGGAGGGACTGAAGCTTTCTTT. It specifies CASSFPGGTEAFF.

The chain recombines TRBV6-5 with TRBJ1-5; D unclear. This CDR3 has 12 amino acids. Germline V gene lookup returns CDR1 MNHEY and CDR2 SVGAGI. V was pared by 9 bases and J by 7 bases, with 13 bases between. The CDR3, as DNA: TGTGCCAGTAACCACCCCCCACAGCCCCAGCATTTT. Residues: CASNHPPQPQHF.

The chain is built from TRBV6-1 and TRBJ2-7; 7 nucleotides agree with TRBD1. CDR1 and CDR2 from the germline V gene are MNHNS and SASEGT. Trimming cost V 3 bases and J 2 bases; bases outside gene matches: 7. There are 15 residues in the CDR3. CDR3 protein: CASSDPGQITYEQYF. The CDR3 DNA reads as TGTGCCAGCAGTGACCCGGGACAGATAACCTACGAGCAGTACTTC.

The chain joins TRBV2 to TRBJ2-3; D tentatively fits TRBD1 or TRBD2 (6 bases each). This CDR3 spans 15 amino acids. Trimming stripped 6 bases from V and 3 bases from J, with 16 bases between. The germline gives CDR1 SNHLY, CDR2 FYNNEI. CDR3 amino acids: CASSVSGALTDTQYF. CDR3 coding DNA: TGTGCCAGCAGCGTTTCGGGGGCCTTGACAGATACGCAGTATTTT. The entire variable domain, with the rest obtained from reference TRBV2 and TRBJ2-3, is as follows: EPEVTQTPSHQVTQMGQEVILRCVPISNHLYFYWYRQILGQKVEFLVSFYNNEISEKSEIFDDQFSVERPDGSNFTLKIRSTKLEDSAMYFCASSVSGALTDTQYFGPGTRLTVL.

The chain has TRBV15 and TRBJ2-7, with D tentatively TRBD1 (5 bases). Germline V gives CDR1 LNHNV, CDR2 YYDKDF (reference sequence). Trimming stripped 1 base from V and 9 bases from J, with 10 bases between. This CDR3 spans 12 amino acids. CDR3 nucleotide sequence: TGTGCCACCAGCAGAGCCTCAGGGTCGCAGTACTTC. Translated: CATSRASGSQYF.

The CDR3 DNA follows: TGTGCCTGGAGTTTAGAATATAGCAATCAGCCCCAGCATTTT. Translating gives CAWSLEYSNQPQHF. The chain combines TRBV30 with TRBJ1-5, with D uncertain. There are 14 residues in the CDR3. CDR1 and CDR2 (germline): GTSNPN, SVGIG (reference sequence). Trimming took 2 bases from V and 0 from J, leaving 8 bases between them.

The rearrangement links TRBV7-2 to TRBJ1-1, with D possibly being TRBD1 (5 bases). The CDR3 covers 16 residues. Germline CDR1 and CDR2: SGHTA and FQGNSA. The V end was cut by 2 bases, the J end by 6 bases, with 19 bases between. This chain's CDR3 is CASSLRGQGGSAEAFF. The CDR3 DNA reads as TGTGCCAGCAGCTTACGCGGGCAGGGAGGGTCGGCTGAAGCTTTCTTT.